The clone carrying this TCR beta chain was detected ten times or more. The data are from a study of T-cell reconstitution after alpha-beta-depleted transplantation in children. V dropped 6 bases and J dropped 1 base, with 10 bases sitting between them. The CDR3 covers 15 residues. Germline V lookup: CDR1 ENHRY, CDR2 SYGVKD. TCRbeta library construction was performed incorporating unique molecular identifiers. Via MiXCR, TCRdb re-called the PCR reads, giving one row per CDR3 protein. The sample shows 70,000 or so distinct CDR3 sequences, approximately 11% of them seen only once. The sequencing here drew on PBMCs, taken before TCRalphabeta/CD19-depleted stem cell transplant. This clonotype was obtained from a boy aged 5-17 years with acute myeloid leukemia, due to receive a stem cell transplant. This rearrangement joins TRBV10-3 to TRBJ2-6; no clear D. The CDR3 DNA sequence: TGTGCCATCAGGGACCAGGTATCTGGGGCCAACGTCCTGACTTTC. Its translation is CAIRDQVSGANVLTF.